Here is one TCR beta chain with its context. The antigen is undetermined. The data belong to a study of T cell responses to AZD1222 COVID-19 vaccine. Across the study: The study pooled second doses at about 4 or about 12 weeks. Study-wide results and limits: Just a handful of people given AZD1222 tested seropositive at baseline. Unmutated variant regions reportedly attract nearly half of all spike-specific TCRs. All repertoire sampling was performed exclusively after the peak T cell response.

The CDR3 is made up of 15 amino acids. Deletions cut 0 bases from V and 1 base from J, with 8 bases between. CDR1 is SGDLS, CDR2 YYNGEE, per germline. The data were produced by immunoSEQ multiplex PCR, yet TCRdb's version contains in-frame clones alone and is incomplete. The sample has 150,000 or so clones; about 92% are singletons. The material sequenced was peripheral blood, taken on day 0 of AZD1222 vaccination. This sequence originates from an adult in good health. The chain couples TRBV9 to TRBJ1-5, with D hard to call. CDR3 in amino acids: CASSVAGLSNQPQHF. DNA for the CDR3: TGTGCCAGCAGCGTAGCGGGGTTGAGCAATCAGCCCCAGCATTTT. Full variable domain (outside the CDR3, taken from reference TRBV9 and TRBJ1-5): DSGVTQTPKHLITATGQRVTLRCSPRSGDLSVYWYQQSLDQGLQFLIQYYNGEERAKGNILERFSAQQFPDLHSELNLSSLELGDSALYFCASSVAGLSNQPQHFGDGTRLSIL.